Listed below are T cell receptor beta chains from one sample, sequenced in a study of technical replicates of blood from a few donors. TCRdb keeps only in-frame clones here, not all; method: immunoSEQ multiplex PCR. The sample consists of some 62,000 clones, around 87% of them appearing once. The sample taken for sequencing was PBMCs. These receptor sequences come from a human donor in good health. Some clones in this sample may be carry-over from other donors' samples. The CDR3 runs from the conserved cysteine through the conserved F or W. Each record gives: J gene, D gene, V gene, clone size, CDR3 protein. A D gene is named only where the DNA matches it firmly. Clone size is stated in some rows and not others, as once, few, many or a class when expanded.

j_gene: TRBJ1-5
d_gene: NA
v_gene: TRBV5-1
abundance: NA
CDR3aa: CASSLGGMGNQPQHF

j_gene: TRBJ2-3
d_gene: TRBD2
v_gene: TRBV7-9
abundance: NA
CDR3aa: CASSFLSAGGTQYF

j_gene: TRBJ1-1
d_gene: NA
v_gene: TRBV6-1
abundance: NA
CDR3aa: CALREEFDTEAFF

j_gene: TRBJ2-5
d_gene: TRBD2
v_gene: TRBV9
abundance: NA
CDR3aa: CASSEHSGGKETQYF

j_gene: TRBJ2-1
d_gene: TRBD2
v_gene: TRBV30
abundance: NA
CDR3aa: CAWRGAGSSYNEQFF

j_gene: TRBJ1-2
d_gene: TRBD1
v_gene: TRBV18
abundance: NA
CDR3aa: CASSPGQKDYGYTF

j_gene: TRBJ1-2
d_gene: NA
v_gene: TRBV6-6
abundance: NA
CDR3aa: CASSYPVGYGYTF

j_gene: TRBJ1-1
d_gene: NA
v_gene: TRBV5-6
abundance: NA
CDR3aa: CASSRRTERENTEAFF

j_gene: TRBJ2-7
d_gene: TRBD1
v_gene: TRBV18
abundance: NA
CDR3aa: CASSRDSYEQYF

j_gene: TRBJ1-6
d_gene: TRBD1
v_gene: TRBV5-4
abundance: NA
CDR3aa: CASSTRQGESPLHF

j_gene: TRBJ1-1
d_gene: NA
v_gene: TRBV11-2
abundance: NA
CDR3aa: CASSRTQNTEAFF

j_gene: TRBJ2-2
d_gene: TRBD1
v_gene: TRBV30
abundance: many
CDR3aa: CAWRGQGADTGELFF

j_gene: TRBJ2-3
d_gene: TRBD2
v_gene: TRBV10-3
abundance: NA
CDR3aa: CAISESSGLAGGTNTQYF

j_gene: TRBJ1-6
d_gene: NA
v_gene: TRBV4-3
abundance: NA
CDR3aa: CASSQDSGSLYNSPLHF

j_gene: TRBJ1-5
d_gene: NA
v_gene: TRBV4-1
abundance: NA
CDR3aa: CASSSGMLNQPQHF

j_gene: TRBJ2-5
d_gene: TRBD1
v_gene: TRBV5-1
abundance: NA
CDR3aa: CASSGGQGDETQYF

j_gene: TRBJ2-2
d_gene: TRBD1
v_gene: TRBV19
abundance: NA
CDR3aa: CASSGPGQVPTGELFF

j_gene: TRBJ1-2
d_gene: TRBD1
v_gene: TRBV5-1
abundance: NA
CDR3aa: CASSFVQGANGYTF

j_gene: TRBJ1-4
d_gene: TRBD1
v_gene: TRBV2
abundance: NA
CDR3aa: CASRSWDSAEKLFF

j_gene: TRBJ1-2
d_gene: NA
v_gene: TRBV10-3
abundance: NA
CDR3aa: CAISGGNYGYTF

j_gene: TRBJ2-3
d_gene: NA
v_gene: TRBV10-3
abundance: once
CDR3aa: CAISVREGTDTQYF

j_gene: TRBJ2-7
d_gene: NA
v_gene: TRBV7-8
abundance: NA
CDR3aa: CASSLGGLGGEQYF

j_gene: TRBJ2-1
d_gene: TRBD2
v_gene: TRBV19
abundance: NA
CDR3aa: CASSRRGGRDNEQFF

j_gene: TRBJ2-7
d_gene: NA
v_gene: TRBV5-4
abundance: NA
CDR3aa: CASSTRGLGREWEQYF

j_gene: TRBJ2-1
d_gene: NA
v_gene: TRBV9
abundance: NA
CDR3aa: CASSVENSRQRSYNEQFF

j_gene: TRBJ1-4
d_gene: TRBD1
v_gene: TRBV19
abundance: once
CDR3aa: CASSPGDRDGEKLFF

j_gene: TRBJ1-2
d_gene: NA
v_gene: TRBV27
abundance: NA
CDR3aa: CASSIQGRPNYGYTF

j_gene: TRBJ2-2
d_gene: NA
v_gene: TRBV5-1
abundance: NA
CDR3aa: CASSLEASAGELFF

j_gene: TRBJ2-7
d_gene: TRBD1
v_gene: TRBV2
abundance: NA
CDR3aa: CASGTAMAYEQYF

j_gene: TRBJ1-5
d_gene: NA
v_gene: TRBV9
abundance: NA
CDR3aa: CASSVEADRRQPQHF

j_gene: TRBJ2-7
d_gene: TRBD2
v_gene: TRBV7-6
abundance: NA
CDR3aa: CASSEGSAGVNEQYF

j_gene: TRBJ1-4
d_gene: NA
v_gene: TRBV4-3
abundance: NA
CDR3aa: CASSQTAGEKLFF

j_gene: TRBJ1-2
d_gene: TRBD1
v_gene: TRBV5-6
abundance: NA
CDR3aa: CASSFRGGDYGYTF

j_gene: TRBJ1-4
d_gene: TRBD1
v_gene: TRBV5-1
abundance: NA
CDR3aa: CASSLTSGGEKLFF

j_gene: TRBJ2-7
d_gene: TRBD1
v_gene: TRBV19
abundance: NA
CDR3aa: CASSRDRDPEQYF

j_gene: TRBJ2-1
d_gene: TRBD1
v_gene: TRBV30
abundance: NA
CDR3aa: CAWSVLRGLINEQFF

j_gene: TRBJ2-7
d_gene: TRBD2
v_gene: TRBV19
abundance: once
CDR3aa: CASSLIAGGLEQYF

j_gene: TRBJ2-1
d_gene: TRBD2
v_gene: TRBV5-4
abundance: NA
CDR3aa: CASSWARGRGNEQFF

j_gene: TRBJ1-5
d_gene: NA
v_gene: TRBV30
abundance: NA
CDR3aa: CAWSVTGMRQPQHF

j_gene: TRBJ1-2
d_gene: TRBD1
v_gene: TRBV4-2
abundance: NA
CDR3aa: CASSPGQASYGYTF

j_gene: TRBJ2-1
d_gene: TRBD2
v_gene: TRBV11-2
abundance: once
CDR3aa: CASSLDRGAGGYNEQFF

j_gene: TRBJ2-7
d_gene: NA
v_gene: TRBV28
abundance: NA
CDR3aa: CASSLPGLLYEQYF

j_gene: TRBJ2-2
d_gene: TRBD1
v_gene: TRBV2
abundance: NA
CDR3aa: CASSGRQGSNTGELFF

j_gene: TRBJ1-5
d_gene: NA
v_gene: TRBV30
abundance: NA
CDR3aa: CAREVNLGHF

j_gene: TRBJ1-2
d_gene: NA
v_gene: TRBV29-1
abundance: once
CDR3aa: CSVLMSGGLGYTF

j_gene: TRBJ2-1
d_gene: TRBD2
v_gene: TRBV9
abundance: NA
CDR3aa: CASSALAGAYNEQFF

j_gene: TRBJ2-1
d_gene: TRBD2
v_gene: TRBV4-3
abundance: NA
CDR3aa: CASSRLAGVNEQFF

j_gene: TRBJ1-3
d_gene: TRBD1
v_gene: TRBV7-2
abundance: NA
CDR3aa: CASSLVSGRQGSATIYF

j_gene: TRBJ2-7
d_gene: TRBD1
v_gene: TRBV11-1
abundance: NA
CDR3aa: CATQLDEGQTYEQYF

j_gene: TRBJ2-1
d_gene: TRBD2
v_gene: TRBV6-6
abundance: NA
CDR3aa: CASMRAGVDEQFF

j_gene: TRBJ2-1
d_gene: TRBD2
v_gene: TRBV7-2
abundance: NA
CDR3aa: CASSQSGGALGGQFF

j_gene: TRBJ2-3
d_gene: NA
v_gene: TRBV2
abundance: NA
CDR3aa: CASSDNSLGEDTQYF

j_gene: TRBJ2-7
d_gene: NA
v_gene: TRBV5-6
abundance: NA
CDR3aa: CASSLAALPSREQYF

j_gene: TRBJ2-3
d_gene: NA
v_gene: TRBV4-3
abundance: NA
CDR3aa: CASSQGVAGSTDTQYF

j_gene: TRBJ2-7
d_gene: NA
v_gene: TRBV2
abundance: NA
CDR3aa: CASSDPGIIYEQYF

j_gene: TRBJ2-1
d_gene: TRBD2
v_gene: TRBV4-2
abundance: NA
CDR3aa: CASSQDFLRTSGYNEQFF

j_gene: TRBJ2-5
d_gene: TRBD2
v_gene: TRBV19
abundance: once
CDR3aa: CASSRGLAGGETQYF

j_gene: TRBJ1-3
d_gene: NA
v_gene: TRBV25-1
abundance: NA
CDR3aa: CASLEEILSGNTIYF

j_gene: TRBJ2-7
d_gene: TRBD2
v_gene: TRBV6-5
abundance: NA
CDR3aa: CASSYSSGRANEQYF

j_gene: TRBJ2-2
d_gene: NA
v_gene: TRBV7-3
abundance: NA
CDR3aa: CASSRRGPGELFF